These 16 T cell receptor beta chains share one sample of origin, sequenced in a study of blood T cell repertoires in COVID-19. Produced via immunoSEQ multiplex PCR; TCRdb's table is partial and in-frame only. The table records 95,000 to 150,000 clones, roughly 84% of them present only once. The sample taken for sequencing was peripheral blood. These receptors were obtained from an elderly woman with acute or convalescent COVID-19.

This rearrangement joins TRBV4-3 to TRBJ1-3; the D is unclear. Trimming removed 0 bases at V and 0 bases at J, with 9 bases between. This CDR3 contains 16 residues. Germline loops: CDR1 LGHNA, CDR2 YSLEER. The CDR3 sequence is CASSQDRRLSGNTIYF. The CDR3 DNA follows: TGCGCCAGCAGCCAAGATCGGCGGCTCTCTGGAAACACCATATATTTT.

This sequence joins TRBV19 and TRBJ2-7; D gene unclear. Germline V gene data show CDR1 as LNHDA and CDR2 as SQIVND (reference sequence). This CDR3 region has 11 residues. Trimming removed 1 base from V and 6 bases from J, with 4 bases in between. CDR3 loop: CASSIGVEQYF. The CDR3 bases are TGTGCCAGTAGTATAGGAGTCGAGCAGTACTTC.

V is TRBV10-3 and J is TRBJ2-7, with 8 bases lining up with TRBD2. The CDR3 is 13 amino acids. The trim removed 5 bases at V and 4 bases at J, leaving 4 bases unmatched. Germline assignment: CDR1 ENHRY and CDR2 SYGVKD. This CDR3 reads CAISSGLVYEQYF. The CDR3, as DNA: TGTGCCATCAGTTCGGGACTAGTTTACGAGCAGTACTTC.

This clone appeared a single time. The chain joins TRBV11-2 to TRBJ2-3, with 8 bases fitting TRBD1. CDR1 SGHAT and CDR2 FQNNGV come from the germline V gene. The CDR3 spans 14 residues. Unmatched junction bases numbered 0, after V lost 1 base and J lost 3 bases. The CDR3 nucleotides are TGTGCCAGCAGCTTAGGGACAGGGACAGATACGCAGTATTTT. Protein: CASSLGTGTDTQYF.

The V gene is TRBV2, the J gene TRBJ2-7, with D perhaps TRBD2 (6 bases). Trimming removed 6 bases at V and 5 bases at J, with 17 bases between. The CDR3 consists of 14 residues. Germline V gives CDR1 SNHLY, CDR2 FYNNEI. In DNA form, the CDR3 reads TGTGCCAGCAGGACCGGGACGGAGGGCCACGAGCAGTACTTC. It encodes CASRTGTEGHEQYF. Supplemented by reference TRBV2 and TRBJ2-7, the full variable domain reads EPEVTQTPSHQVTQMGQEVILRCVPISNHLYFYWYRQILGQKVEFLVSFYNNEISEKSEIFDDQFSVERPDGSNFTLKIRSTKLEDSAMYFCASRTGTEGHEQYFGPGTRLTVT.

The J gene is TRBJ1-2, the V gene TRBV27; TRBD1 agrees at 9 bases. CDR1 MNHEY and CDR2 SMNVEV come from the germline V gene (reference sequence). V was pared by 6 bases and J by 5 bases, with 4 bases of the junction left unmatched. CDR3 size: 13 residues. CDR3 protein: CASRRTGDYGYTF. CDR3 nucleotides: TGTGCCAGCAGGCGGACAGGGGATTATGGCTACACCTTC.

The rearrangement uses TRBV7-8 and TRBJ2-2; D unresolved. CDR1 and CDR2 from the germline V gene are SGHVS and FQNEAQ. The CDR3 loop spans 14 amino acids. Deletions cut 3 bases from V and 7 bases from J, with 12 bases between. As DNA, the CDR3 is TGTGCCAGCAGCTTGCCCCAGGATTTCGGGGAGCTGTTTTTT. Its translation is CASSLPQDFGELFF.

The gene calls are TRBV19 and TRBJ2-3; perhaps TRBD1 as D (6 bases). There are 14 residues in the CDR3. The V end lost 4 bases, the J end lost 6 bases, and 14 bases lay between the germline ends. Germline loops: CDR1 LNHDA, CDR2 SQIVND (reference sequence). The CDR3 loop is CASSTRQDRDTQYF. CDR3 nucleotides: TGTGCCAGTAGTACGCGACAGGACCGGGATACGCAGTATTTT.

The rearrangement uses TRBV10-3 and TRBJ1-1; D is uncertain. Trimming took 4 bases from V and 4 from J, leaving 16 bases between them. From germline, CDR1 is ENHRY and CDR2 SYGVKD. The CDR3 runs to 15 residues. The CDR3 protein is CAISAQKRGSTEAFF. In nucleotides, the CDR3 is TGTGCCATCAGTGCACAGAAACGTGGGAGCACTGAAGCTTTCTTT.

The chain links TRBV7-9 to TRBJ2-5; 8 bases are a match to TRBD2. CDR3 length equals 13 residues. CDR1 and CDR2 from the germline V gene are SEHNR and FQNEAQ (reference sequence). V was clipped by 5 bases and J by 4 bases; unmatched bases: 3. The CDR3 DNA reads TGTGCCAGCAGCCCAAGCGGGGGAGAGACCCAGTACTTC. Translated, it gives CASSPSGGETQYF.

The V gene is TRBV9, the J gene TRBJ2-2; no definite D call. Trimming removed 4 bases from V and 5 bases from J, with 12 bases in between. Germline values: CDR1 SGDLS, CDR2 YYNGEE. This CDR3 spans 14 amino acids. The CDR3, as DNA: TGTGCCAGCAGCAATCTCCCGGAGACCGGGGAGCTGTTTTTT. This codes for CASSNLPETGELFF.

Here the CDR3 DNA reads TGTGCCAGCAGTTACACCCGACAGGGCTATGGCTACACCTTC. Amino acid sequence: CASSYTRQGYGYTF. The genes are TRBV6-5 and TRBJ1-2; 7 bases match TRBD1. This CDR3 has 14 residues. The germline CDR1 and CDR2 sequences are MNHEY and SVGAGI. J lost 4 bases, V lost 2 bases, and 4 bases had no gene match.

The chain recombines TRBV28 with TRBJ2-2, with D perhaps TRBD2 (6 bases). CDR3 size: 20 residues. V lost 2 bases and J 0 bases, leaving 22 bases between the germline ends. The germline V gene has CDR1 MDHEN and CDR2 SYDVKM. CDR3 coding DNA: TGTGCCAGCAGTTTAGGGGCGGCGGTCTGGGGGAGGACGAACACCGGGGAGCTGTTTTTT. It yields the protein CASSLGAAVWGRTNTGELFF. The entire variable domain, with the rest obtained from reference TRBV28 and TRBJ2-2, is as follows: DVKVTQSSRYLVKRTGEKVFLECVQDMDHENMFWYRQDPGLGLRLIYFSYDVKMKEKGDIPEGYSVSREKKERFSLILESASTNQTSMYLCASSLGAAVWGRTNTGELFFGEGSRLTVL.

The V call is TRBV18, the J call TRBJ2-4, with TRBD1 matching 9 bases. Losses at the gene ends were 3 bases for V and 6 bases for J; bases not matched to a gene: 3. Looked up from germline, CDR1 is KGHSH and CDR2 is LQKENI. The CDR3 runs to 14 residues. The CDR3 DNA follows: TGTGCCAGCTCACCCCCGGGACAGGGAAACATTCAGTACTTC. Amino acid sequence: CASSPPGQGNIQYF. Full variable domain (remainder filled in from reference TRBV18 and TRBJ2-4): NAGVMQNPRHLVRRRGQEARLRCSPMKGHSHVYWYRQLPEEGLKFMVYLQKENIIDESGMPKERFSAEFPKEGPSILRIQQVVRGDSAAYFCASSPPGQGNIQYFGAGTRLSVL.

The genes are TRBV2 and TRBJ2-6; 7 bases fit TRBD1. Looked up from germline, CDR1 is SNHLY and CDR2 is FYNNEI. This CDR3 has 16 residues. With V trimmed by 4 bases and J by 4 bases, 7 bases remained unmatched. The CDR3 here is CASSGGGLRGANVLTF. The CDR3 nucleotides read TGTGCCAGCAGTGGAGGGGGCCTTCGGGGGGCCAACGTCCTGACTTTC. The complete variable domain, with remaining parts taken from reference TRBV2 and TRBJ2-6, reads EPEVTQTPSHQVTQMGQEVILRCVPISNHLYFYWYRQILGQKVEFLVSFYNNEISEKSEIFDDQFSVERPDGSNFTLKIRSTKLEDSAMYFCASSGGGLRGANVLTFGAGSRLTVL.

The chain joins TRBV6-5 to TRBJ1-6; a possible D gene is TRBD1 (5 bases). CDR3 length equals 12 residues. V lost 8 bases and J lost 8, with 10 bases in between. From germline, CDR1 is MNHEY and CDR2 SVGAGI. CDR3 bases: TGTGCCAGCCCCCGGGGGGATTCACCCCTCCACTTT. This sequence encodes CASPRGDSPLHF.